This TCR beta chain was retrieved from a study of identical twins. There are 14 residues in the CDR3. V lost 5 bases and J lost 5; bases outside the gene matches: 5. Germline V gives CDR1 LNHNV, CDR2 YYDKDF (reference sequence). Study-wide results and limits: There were fewer insertions in abundant cord blood beta clonotypes, but memory repertoires showed no such pattern.

Everyone who donated was a healthy Caucasian. Template switching added a universal primer binding site, and final cDNA carried unique molecular identifiers. TCRdb fed the 5' RACE reads into MiXCR, producing one record per CDR3 protein. This table holds hundreds of thousands of distinct CDR3 sequences, roughly 6% found once. A word on this clonotype: The antigen is not known.

The chain uses TRBV15 and TRBJ2-2, with 7 bases aligning to TRBD2. This TCR came from a man younger than 35 in good health. Specimen: naive T cells sorted from blood. The chain's CDR3 is CATSLGGWTGELFF. The CDR3 DNA sequence: TGTGCCACCAGCCTCGGGGGGTGGACCGGGGAGCTGTTTTTT. Full variable domain (outside the CDR3, taken from reference TRBV15 and TRBJ2-2): DAMVIQNPRYQVTQFGKPVTLSCSQTLNHNVMYWYQQKSSQAPKLLFHYYDKDFNNEADTPDNFQSRRPNTSFCFLDIRSPGLGDTAMYLCATSLGGWTGELFFGEGSRLTVL.